This TCR beta chain was retrieved from a study of identical twins' blood T cells. Findings and limits, study-wide: Each donor's most abundant TCRbeta clonotypes shared more CDR3 sequences with her twin than unrelated donors.

Likely shared infections and vaccines: all three twin pairs were reared together. This clonotype was seen only a few times. Antigen unknown. V gave up 2 bases and J gave up 6 bases; unmatched junction bases: 4. This CDR3 has 13 amino acids. Germline V CDR1 and CDR2: DFQATT, SNEGSKA (reference sequence). Sample barcodes were added at both library ends during cDNA synthesis. TCRdb independently ran MiXCR on the 5' RACE reads; one entry per CDR3 protein. The sample holds a few hundred thousand distinct CDR3 sequences; more than 25% are singletons and the top ten take about 6.1%. The chain carries TRBV20-1 and TRBJ2-3; TRBD2 matches 8 bases. The TCR was taken from a woman aged 18-49 years in good health. Sequenced: PBMCs. The CDR3 bases are TGCAGTGCTAGAACGGGGGGGCTGGATACGCAGTATTTT. It is translated as CSARTGGLDTQYF.